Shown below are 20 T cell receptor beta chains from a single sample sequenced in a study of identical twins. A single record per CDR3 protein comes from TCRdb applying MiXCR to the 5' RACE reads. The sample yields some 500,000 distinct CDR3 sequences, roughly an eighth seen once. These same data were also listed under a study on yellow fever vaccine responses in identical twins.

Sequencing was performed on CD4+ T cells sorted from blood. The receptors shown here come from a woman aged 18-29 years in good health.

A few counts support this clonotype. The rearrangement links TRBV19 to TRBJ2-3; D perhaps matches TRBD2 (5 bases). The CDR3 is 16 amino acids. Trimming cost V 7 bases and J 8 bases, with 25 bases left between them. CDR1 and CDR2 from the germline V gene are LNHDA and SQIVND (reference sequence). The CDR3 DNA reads TGTGCCAGTACCCAGACTGAACTCCCCGGAGGCAGTACGCAGTATTTT. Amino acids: CASTQTELPGGSTQYF.

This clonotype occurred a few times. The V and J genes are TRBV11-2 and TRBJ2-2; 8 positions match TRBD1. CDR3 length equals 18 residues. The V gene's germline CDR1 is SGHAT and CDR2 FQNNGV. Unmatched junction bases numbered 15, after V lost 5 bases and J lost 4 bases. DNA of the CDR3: TGTGCCAGCAGCCGTAACAGGGGGAATAGAAGGGGCACCGGGGAGCTGTTTTTT. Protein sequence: CASSRNRGNRRGTGELFF.

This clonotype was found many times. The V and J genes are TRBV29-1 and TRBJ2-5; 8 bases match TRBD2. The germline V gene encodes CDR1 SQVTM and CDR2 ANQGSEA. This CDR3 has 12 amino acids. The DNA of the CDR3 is TGCAGTGGGACACCGGGAGGGGAGACCCAGTACTTC. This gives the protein CSGTPGGETQYF.

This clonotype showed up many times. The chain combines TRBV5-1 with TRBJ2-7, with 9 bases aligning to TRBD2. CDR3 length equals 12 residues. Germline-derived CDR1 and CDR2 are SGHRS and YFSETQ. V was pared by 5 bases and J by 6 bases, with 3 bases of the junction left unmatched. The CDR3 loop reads CASRGLASEQYF. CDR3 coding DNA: TGCGCCAGCAGGGGACTAGCATCCGAGCAGTACTTC.

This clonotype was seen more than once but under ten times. CDR3 amino acids: CASSSPYREEAFF. CDR3 bases: TGTGCCAGCAGCTCCCCCTACAGGGAAGAGGCTTTCTTT. The chain joins TRBV7-2 to TRBJ1-1; the D gene is possibly TRBD1 (6 bases). CDR1 is SGHTA, CDR2 FQGNSA, per germline. V lost 4 bases and J 11 bases, leaving 17 bases between the germline ends. There are 13 residues in the CDR3.

In DNA form, the CDR3 reads TGCAGTGCTACCCCTGCGGGAGGGCCTCGGCAAGAGACCCAGTACTTC. Its protein product is CSATPAGGPRQETQYF. This chain uses TRBV20-1 with TRBJ2-5; 9 bases agree with TRBD2. Trimming at V came to 4 bases and at J to 2 bases, leaving 11 bases not matched to a gene. In germline, CDR1 is DFQATT, CDR2 SNEGSKA (reference sequence). The CDR3 is 16 amino acids.

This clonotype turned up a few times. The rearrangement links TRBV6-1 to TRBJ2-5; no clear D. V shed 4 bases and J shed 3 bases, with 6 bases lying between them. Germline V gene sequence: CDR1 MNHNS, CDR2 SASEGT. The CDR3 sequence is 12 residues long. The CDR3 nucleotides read TGTGCCAGCAGTGTTCTGGAAGAGACCCAGTACTTC. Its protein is CASSVLEETQYF.

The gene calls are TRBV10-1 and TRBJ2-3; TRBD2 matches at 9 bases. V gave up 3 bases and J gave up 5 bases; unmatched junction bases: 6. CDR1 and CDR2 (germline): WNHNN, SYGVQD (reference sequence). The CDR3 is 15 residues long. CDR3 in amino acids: CASSDPAGGQDTQYF. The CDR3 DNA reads TGCGCCAGCAGTGATCCGGCGGGGGGGCAAGATACGCAGTATTTT.

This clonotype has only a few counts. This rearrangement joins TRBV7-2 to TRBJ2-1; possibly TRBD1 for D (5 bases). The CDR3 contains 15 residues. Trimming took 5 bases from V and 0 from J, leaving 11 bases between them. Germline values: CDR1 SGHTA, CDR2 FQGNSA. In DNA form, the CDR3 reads TGTGCCAGCAGCACAACAGGAGACTCCTACAATGAGCAGTTCTTC. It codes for CASSTTGDSYNEQFF.

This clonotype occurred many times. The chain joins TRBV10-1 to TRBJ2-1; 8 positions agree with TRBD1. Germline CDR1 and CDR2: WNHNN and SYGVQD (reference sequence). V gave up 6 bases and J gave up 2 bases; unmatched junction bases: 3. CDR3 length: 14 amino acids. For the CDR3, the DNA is TGCGCCAGCAGCGCACAGGGGGCCTACAATGAGCAGTTCTTC. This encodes CASSAQGAYNEQFF.

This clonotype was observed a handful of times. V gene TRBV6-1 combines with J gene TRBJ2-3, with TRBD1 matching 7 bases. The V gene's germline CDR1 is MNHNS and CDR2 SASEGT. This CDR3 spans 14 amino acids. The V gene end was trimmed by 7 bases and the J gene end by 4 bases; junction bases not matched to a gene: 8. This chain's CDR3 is CASTLGQSSDTQYF. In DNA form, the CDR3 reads TGTGCCAGCACCCTGGGACAGTCTTCAGATACGCAGTATTTT.

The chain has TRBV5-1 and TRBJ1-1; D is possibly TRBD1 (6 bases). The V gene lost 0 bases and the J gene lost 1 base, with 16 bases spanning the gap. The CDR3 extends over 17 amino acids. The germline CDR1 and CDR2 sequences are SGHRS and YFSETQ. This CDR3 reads CASSLARGRGKNTEAFF. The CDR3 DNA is TGCGCCAGCAGCTTGGCCAGGGGACGGGGAAAGAACACTGAAGCTTTCTTT.

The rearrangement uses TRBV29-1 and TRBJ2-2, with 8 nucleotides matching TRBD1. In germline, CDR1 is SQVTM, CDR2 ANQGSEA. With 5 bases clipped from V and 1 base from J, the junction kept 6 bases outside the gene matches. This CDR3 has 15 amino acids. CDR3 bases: TGCAGCGTTAAACCAGGGGGCAAGAACACCGGGGAGCTGTTTTTT. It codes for CSVKPGGKNTGELFF.

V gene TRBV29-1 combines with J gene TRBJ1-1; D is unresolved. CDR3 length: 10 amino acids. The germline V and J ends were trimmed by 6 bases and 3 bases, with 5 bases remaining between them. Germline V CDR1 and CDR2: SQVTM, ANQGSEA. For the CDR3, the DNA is TGCAGCGTAGATGACACTGAAGCTTTCTTT. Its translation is CSVDDTEAFF.

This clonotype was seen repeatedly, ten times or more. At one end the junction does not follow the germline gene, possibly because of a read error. DNA of the CDR3: TGTGCCAGCAGTAACTCTTTACGACACGGCGAGCAGTACTTC. Translated, it gives CASSNSLRHGEQYF. The V call is TRBV6-5, the J call TRBJ2-7; the D is unclear. This CDR3 comprises 14 residues. Germline assignment: CDR1 MNHEY and CDR2 SVGAGI.

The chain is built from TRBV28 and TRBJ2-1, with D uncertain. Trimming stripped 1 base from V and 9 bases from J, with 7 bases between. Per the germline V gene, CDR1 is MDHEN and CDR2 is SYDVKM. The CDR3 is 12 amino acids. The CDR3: CASSLFKGEQFF. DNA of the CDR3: TGTGCCAGCAGTTTATTCAAGGGTGAGCAGTTCTTC.

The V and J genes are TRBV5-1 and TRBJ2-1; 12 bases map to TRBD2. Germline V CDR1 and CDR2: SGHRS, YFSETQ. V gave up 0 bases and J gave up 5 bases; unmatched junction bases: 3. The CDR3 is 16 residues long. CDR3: CASSLDRTSGDNEQFF. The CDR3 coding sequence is TGCGCCAGCAGCTTGGACCGGACTAGCGGGGACAATGAGCAGTTCTTC.

The CDR3 bases are TGTGCCTGGAACTCTGGGAGAACTAGCGGGAGGATAGGCGAGCAGTACTTC. It is translated as CAWNSGRTSGRIGEQYF. This chain joins TRBV30 and TRBJ2-7, with 12 nucleotides matching TRBD2. Trimming took 4 bases from V and 6 from J; bases not matched to a gene: 16. The CDR3 length is 17 residues. The germline CDR1 and CDR2 sequences are GTSNPN and SVGIG (reference sequence).

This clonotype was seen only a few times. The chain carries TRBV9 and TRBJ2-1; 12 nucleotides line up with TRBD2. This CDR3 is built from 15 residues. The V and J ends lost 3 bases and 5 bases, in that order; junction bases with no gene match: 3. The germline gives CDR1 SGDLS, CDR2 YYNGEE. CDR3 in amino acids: CASSARLAGDNEQFF. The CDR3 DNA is TGTGCCAGCAGCGCTAGACTAGCGGGAGACAATGAGCAGTTCTTC.

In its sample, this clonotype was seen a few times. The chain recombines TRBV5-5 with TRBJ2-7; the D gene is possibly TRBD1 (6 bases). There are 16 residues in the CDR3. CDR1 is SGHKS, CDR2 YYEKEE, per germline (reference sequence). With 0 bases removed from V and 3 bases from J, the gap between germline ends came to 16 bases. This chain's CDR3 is CASSLAGTGSGYEQYF. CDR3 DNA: TGTGCCAGCAGCTTGGCAGGAACAGGGTCTGGCTACGAGCAGTACTTC.